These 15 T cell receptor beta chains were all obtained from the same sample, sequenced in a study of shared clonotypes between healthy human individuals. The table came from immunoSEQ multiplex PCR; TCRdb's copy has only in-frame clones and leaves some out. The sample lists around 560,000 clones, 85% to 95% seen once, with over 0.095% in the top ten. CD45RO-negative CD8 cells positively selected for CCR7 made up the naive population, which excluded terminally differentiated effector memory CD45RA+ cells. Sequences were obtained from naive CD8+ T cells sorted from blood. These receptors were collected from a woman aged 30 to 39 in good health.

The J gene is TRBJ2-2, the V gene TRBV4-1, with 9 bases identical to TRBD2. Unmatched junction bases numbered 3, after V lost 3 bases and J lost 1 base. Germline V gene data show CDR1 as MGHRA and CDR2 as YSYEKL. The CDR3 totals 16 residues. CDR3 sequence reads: CASSHTSGLNTGELFF. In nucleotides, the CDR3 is TGCGCCAGCAGCCACACTAGCGGGTTGAACACCGGGGAGCTGTTTTTT.

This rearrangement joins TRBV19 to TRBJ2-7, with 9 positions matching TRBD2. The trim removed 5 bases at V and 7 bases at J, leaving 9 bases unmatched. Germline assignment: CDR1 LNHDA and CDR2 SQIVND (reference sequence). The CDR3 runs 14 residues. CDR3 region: CASSVLAGEGEQYF. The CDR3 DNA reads TGTGCCAGTAGTGTCTTAGCGGGAGAGGGGGAGCAGTACTTC. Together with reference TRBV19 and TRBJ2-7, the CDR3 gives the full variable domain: DGGITQSPKYLFRKEGQNVTLSCEQNLNHDAMYWYRQDPGQGLRLIYYSQIVNDFQKGDIAEGYSVSREKKESFPLTVTSAQKNPTAFYLCASSVLAGEGEQYFGPGTRLTVT.

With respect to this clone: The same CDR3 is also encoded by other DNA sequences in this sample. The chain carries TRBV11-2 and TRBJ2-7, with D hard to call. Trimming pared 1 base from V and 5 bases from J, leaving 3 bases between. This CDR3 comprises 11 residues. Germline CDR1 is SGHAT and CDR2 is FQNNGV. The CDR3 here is CASSLGHEQYF. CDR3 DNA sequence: TGTGCCAGCAGCTTAGGTCACGAGCAGTACTTC.

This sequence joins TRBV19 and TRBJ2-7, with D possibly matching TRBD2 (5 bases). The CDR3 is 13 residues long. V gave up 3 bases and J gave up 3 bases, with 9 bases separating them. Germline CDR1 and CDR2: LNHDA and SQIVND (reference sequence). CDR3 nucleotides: TGTGCCAGTAGTATTTACAGCGGCTACGAGCAGTACTTC. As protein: CASSIYSGYEQYF.

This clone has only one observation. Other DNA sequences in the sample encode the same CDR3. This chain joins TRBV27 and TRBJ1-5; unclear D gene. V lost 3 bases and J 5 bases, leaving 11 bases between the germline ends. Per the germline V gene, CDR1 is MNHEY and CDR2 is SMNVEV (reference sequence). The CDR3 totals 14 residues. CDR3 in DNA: TGTGCCAGCAGTTTTTCGGGGTCCCATCAGCCCCAGCATTTT. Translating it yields CASSFSGSHQPQHF.

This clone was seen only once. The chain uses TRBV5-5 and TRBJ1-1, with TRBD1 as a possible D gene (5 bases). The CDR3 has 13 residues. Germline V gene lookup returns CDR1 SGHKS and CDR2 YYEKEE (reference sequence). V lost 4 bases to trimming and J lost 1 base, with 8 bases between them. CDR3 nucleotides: TGTGCCAGCAGCGCGGGGGAGAACACTGAAGCTTTCTTT. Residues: CASSAGENTEAFF. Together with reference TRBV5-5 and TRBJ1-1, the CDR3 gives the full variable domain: DAGVTQSPTHLIKTRGQQVTLRCSPISGHKSVSWYQQVLGQGPQFIFQYYEKEERGRGNFPDRFSARQFPNYSSELNVNALLLGDSALYLCASSAGENTEAFFGQGTRLTVV.

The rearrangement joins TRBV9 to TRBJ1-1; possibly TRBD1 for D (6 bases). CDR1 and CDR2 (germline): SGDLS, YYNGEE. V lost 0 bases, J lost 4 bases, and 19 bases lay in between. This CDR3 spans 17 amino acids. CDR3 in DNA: TGTGCCAGCAGCGTAGATGGTGGTAGAAGAGGGGGCACTGAAGCTTTCTTT. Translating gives CASSVDGGRRGGTEAFF.

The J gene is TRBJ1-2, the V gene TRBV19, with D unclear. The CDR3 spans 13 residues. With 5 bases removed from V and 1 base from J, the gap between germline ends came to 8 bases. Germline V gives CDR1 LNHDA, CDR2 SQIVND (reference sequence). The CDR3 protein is CASSGRVNYGYTF. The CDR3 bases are TGTGCCAGTAGTGGCAGAGTTAACTATGGCTACACCTTC.

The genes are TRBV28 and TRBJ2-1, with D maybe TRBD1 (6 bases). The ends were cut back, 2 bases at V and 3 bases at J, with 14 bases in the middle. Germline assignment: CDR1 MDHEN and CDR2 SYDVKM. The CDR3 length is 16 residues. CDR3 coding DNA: TGTGCCAGCAGTTTACACGGCGCAGGGGACTACAATGAGCAGTTCTTC. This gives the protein CASSLHGAGDYNEQFF.

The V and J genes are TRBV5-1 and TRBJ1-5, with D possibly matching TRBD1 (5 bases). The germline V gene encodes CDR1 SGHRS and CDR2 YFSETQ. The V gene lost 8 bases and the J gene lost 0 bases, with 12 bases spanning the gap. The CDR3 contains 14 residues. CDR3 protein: CASKHRYSNQPQHF. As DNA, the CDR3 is TGCGCCAGTAAACACAGGTATAGCAATCAGCCCCAGCATTTT.

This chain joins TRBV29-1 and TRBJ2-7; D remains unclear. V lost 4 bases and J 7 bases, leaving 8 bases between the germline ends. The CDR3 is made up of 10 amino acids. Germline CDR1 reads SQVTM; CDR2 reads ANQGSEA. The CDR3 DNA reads TGCAGCGTTGTGGGCCGAGAGCAGTACTTC. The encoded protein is CSVVGREQYF.

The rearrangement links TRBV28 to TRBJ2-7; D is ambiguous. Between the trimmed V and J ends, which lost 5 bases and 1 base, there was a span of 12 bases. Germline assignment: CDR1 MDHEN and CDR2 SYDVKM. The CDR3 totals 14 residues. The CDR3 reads CASSRPPFSYEQYF. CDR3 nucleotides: TGTGCCAGCAGTCGCCCTCCCTTTTCCTACGAGCAGTACTTC.

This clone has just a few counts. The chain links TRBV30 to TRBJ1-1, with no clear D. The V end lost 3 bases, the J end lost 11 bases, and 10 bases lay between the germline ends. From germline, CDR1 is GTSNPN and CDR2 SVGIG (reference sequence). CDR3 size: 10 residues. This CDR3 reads CAWRPLEAFF. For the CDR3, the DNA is TGTGCCTGGAGACCTTTGGAGGCTTTCTTT. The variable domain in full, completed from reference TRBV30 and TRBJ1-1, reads SQTIHQWPATLVQPVGSPLSLECTVEGTSNPNLYWYRQAAGRGLQLLFYSVGIGQISSEVPQNLSASRPQDRQFILSSKKLLLSDSGFYLCAWRPLEAFFGQGTRLTVV.

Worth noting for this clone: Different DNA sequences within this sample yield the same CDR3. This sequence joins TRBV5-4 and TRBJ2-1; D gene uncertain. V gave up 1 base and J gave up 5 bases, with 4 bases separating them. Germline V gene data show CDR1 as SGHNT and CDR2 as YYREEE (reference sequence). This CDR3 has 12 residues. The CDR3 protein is CASSLLDNEQFF. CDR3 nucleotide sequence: TGTGCCAGCAGCTTGCTTGACAATGAGCAGTTCTTC.

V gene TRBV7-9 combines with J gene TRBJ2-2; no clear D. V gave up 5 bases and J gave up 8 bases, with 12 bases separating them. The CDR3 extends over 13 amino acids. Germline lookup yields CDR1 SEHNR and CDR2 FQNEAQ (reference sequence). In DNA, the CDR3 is TGTGCCAGCAGCCCCCTAAAGACTGGGGAGCTGTTTTTT. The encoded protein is CASSPLKTGELFF.